These T cell receptor beta chains were read from a single sample in a study of blood T cell repertoires in COVID-19. Using immunoSEQ multiplex PCR, the repertoire was profiled, and TCRdb retains in-frame clones only, with some absent. Here the sample spans some 74,000 clones, roughly 88% being singletons. The sample taken for sequencing was peripheral blood. These receptors were obtained from an elderly woman with acute or convalescent COVID-19. Both conserved end residues are part of each CDR3. Each record gives: D gene, J gene, V gene, clone size, CDR3 protein, CDR3 DNA. D genes are given only for firm matches. Not every row has a clone size; where given, it reads once, few, many or a size class.

-,TRBJ2-5,TRBV7-2,few,CASSLGAGLRETQYF,TGTGCCAGCAGCTTAGGGGCAGGGCTGAGAGAGACCCAGTACTTC
TRBD1,TRBJ1-2,TRBV12-3/TRBV12-4,-,CASSPGTGTGYTF,TGTGCCAGCAGTCCAGGGACAGGGACTGGCTACACCTTC
TRBD1,TRBJ1-1,TRBV25-1,-,CASRPDRGQSTEAFF,TGTGCCAGCAGGCCTGACAGGGGGCAGAGCACTGAAGCTTTCTTT
TRBD2,TRBJ2-3,TRBV5-6,-,CASSFNGAGRGTQYF,TGTGCCAGCAGCTTCAATGGAGCGGGGAGGGGTACGCAGTATTTT
-,TRBJ2-7,TRBV18,-,CASSPRIGVLHEQYF,TGTGCCAGCTCACCAAGGATTGGAGTCCTGCACGAGCAGTACTTC
TRBD1,TRBJ1-6,TRBV30,-,CAWAPGTGNSPLHF,TGTGCCTGGGCTCCCGGGACAGGCAATTCACCCCTCCACTTT
-,TRBJ1-2,TRBV6-5,-,CASTPRIGGDYGYTF,TGTGCCAGCACCCCAAGGATAGGAGGGGACTATGGCTACACCTTC
TRBD1,TRBJ2-2,TRBV5-1,-,CASSVGQGNTGELFF,TGCGCCAGCAGCGTGGGACAGGGGAACACCGGGGAGCTGTTTTTT
-,TRBJ2-1,TRBV5-8,-,CASSFGRGISDEQFF,TGTGCCAGCAGTTTTGGGCGCGGGATTAGTGATGAGCAGTTCTTC
-,TRBJ1-2,TRBV6-1,-,CASSEAGANYGYTF,TGTGCCAGCAGTGAGGCAGGGGCTAACTATGGCTACACCTTC
-,TRBJ2-5,TRBV10-3,-,CATDLSNQETQYF,TGTGCCACGGACTTATCCAATCAGGAGACCCAGTACTTC
-,TRBJ2-4,TRBV5-1,-,CASSRGPGDIQYF,TGCGCCAGCAGCCGGGGTCCCGGGGACATTCAGTACTTC
-,TRBJ1-4,TRBV7-2,-,CASSPGQGNEKLFF,TGTGCCAGCAGCCCGGGGCAGGGGAATGAAAAACTGTTTTTT
TRBD2,TRBJ2-1,TRBV10-3,-,CAISNTGTSGGNEQFF,TGTGCCATCAGCAATACCGGGACTAGCGGGGGGAATGAGCAGTTCTTC
-,TRBJ1-2,TRBV19,-,CASSPRGGLGYTF,TGTGCCAGTAGTCCCCGGGGGGGACTCGGCTACACCTTC
TRBD1,TRBJ1-5,TRBV18,-,CASSPRQGMGNQPQHF,TGTGCCAGCTCACCGAGACAGGGGATGGGCAATCAGCCCCAGCATTTT
-,TRBJ1-3,TRBV12-5,-,CASGSTRGDYGGSGNTIYF,TGTGCTAGTGGTTCCACGAGGGGGGACTACGGTGGATCTGGAAACACCATATATTTT
TRBD1,TRBJ2-1,TRBV10-3,-,CAISGTGALGEQFF,TGTGCCATCAGCGGGACAGGGGCGCTGGGCGAGCAGTTCTTC
TRBD2,TRBJ2-1,TRBV5-1,once,CASSRGTSGIYNEQFF,TGCGCCAGCAGCCGCGGGACTAGCGGGATCTACAATGAGCAGTTCTTC
-,TRBJ2-3,TRBV21-1,-,CARGRESTDTQYF,TGTGCCAGGGGAAGGGAGTCCACAGATACGCAGTATTTT
TRBD1,TRBJ1-4,TRBV28,-,CASSFNTGAEKLFF,TGTGCCAGCAGTTTTAACACAGGGGCAGAAAAACTGTTTTTT
-,TRBJ2-3,TRBV11-3,once,CASSLGDSPYTDTQYF,TGTGCCAGCAGCTTAGGAGACAGTCCGTACACAGATACGCAGTATTTT
-,TRBJ1-6,TRBV5-1,once,CASSLGGQGGSPLHF,TGCGCCAGCAGCTTGGGGGGACAAGGGGGTTCACCCCTCCACTTT
TRBD2,TRBJ2-7,TRBV5-1,-,CASSLTILLAGFHEQYF,TGCGCCAGCAGCTTGACGATTTTACTAGCGGGCTTCCACGAGCAGTACTTC
TRBD1,TRBJ2-7,TRBV19,-,CASSNTGAHEQYF,TGTGCCAGTAGTAACACAGGGGCCCACGAGCAGTACTTC
TRBD2,TRBJ2-1,TRBV28,-,CASSSSTSGRANEQFF,TGTGCCAGCAGTTCGAGCACTAGCGGGAGGGCCAATGAGCAGTTCTTC
TRBD1,TRBJ2-7,TRBV29-1,-,CSVEVGQGRGEQYF,TGCAGCGTTGAAGTAGGACAGGGGAGAGGAGAGCAGTACTTC
-,TRBJ1-4,TRBV6-5,-,CASRQRNEKLFF,TGTGCCAGCCGACAGAGGAATGAAAAACTGTTTTTT
TRBD2,TRBJ2-2,TRBV19,-,CASEGGAGELFF,TGTGCCAGTGAGGGAGGGGCCGGGGAGCTGTTTTTT
TRBD1,TRBJ2-3,TRBV6-5,-,CASRGQGSTDTQYF,TGTGCCAGCAGAGGACAGGGCAGCACAGATACGCAGTATTTT
-,TRBJ1-1,TRBV6-6,-,CASSFTSGKGTEAFF,TGTGCCAGCAGTTTCACCTCAGGGAAAGGCACTGAAGCTTTCTTT
TRBD1,TRBJ2-7,TRBV3-1/TRBV3-2,-,CASSQGQGEYF,TGTGCCAGCAGCCAAGGACAGGGAGAGTACTTC
TRBD2,TRBJ2-1,TRBV7-2,-,CASSLLAANEQFF,TGTGCCAGCAGCTTACTAGCGGCGAATGAGCAGTTCTTC
-,TRBJ1-1,TRBV20-1,-,CSGRATEAFF,TGCAGTGGCAGGGCGACTGAAGCTTTCTTT
TRBD1,TRBJ1-2,TRBV3-1/TRBV3-2,-,CASSQASPGQGFRKGYTF,TGTGCCAGCAGCCAAGCGTCCCCGGGACAGGGCTTTCGGAAAGGCTACACCTTC
TRBD2,TRBJ2-2,TRBV6-2/TRBV6-3,few,CASSYTSGGARTGELFF,TGTGCCAGCAGTTACACTAGCGGGGGGGCCAGAACCGGGGAGCTGTTTTTT
TRBD2,TRBJ2-7,TRBV20-1,-,CSASRGGSYEQYF,TGCAGTGCTAGTCGCGGGGGCTCCTACGAGCAGTACTTC
TRBD2,TRBJ2-3,TRBV6-6,medium-sized,CASSRDYITDTQYF,TGTGCCAGCAGTCGGGACTATATAACAGATACGCAGTATTTT
TRBD1,TRBJ2-3,TRBV19,once,CASSPRTGVSTDTQYF,TGTGCCAGTAGTCCCCGAACAGGGGTCAGCACAGATACGCAGTATTTT
TRBD1,TRBJ1-1,TRBV30,-,CAWTSGGRIAFF,TGTGCCTGGACCTCAGGGGGCAGGATAGCTTTCTTT
-,TRBJ1-1,TRBV19,-,CASRGRGFAEAFF,TGTGCCAGTAGGGGTAGGGGATTTGCTGAAGCTTTCTTT
-,TRBJ1-1,TRBV7-9,-,CASSFSSGGDEAFF,TGTGCCAGCAGCTTCTCTTCGGGAGGGGATGAAGCTTTCTTT
-,TRBJ2-7,TRBV3-1/TRBV3-2,-,CASSQVPRGSYEQYF,TGTGCCAGCAGCCAAGTGCCGCGGGGCTCCTACGAGCAGTACTTC
-,TRBJ1-1,TRBV30,-,CAWTVNTEAFF,TGTGCCTGGACGGTGAACACTGAAGCTTTCTTT
-,TRBJ2-3,TRBV29-1,-,CSVSLSTGFDTQYF,TGCAGCGTCTCATTGAGTACGGGGTTTGATACGCAGTATTTT
TRBD1,TRBJ1-2,TRBV12-3/TRBV12-4,few,CASTLKGAGGYTF,TGTGCCAGCACCCTTAAGGGGGCCGGCGGCTACACCTTC
TRBD1,TRBJ1-3,TRBV6-1,-,CASSEARGPSGNTIYF,TGTGCCAGCAGTGAAGCGAGGGGGCCCTCTGGAAACACCATATATTTT
TRBD2,TRBJ2-3,TRBV5-6,-,CASSLNSGGAPTDTQYF,TGTGCCAGCAGCTTGAACAGCGGGGGGGCCCCCACAGATACGCAGTATTTT
TRBD1,TRBJ1-4,TRBV18,-,CASSPGPTGPTSNEKLFF,TGTGCCAGCTCCCCGGGGCCGACAGGGCCCACCTCTAATGAAAAACTGTTTTTT
TRBD1,TRBJ2-2,TRBV2,once,CASSDGQGYPGELFF,TGTGCCAGCAGTGATGGACAGGGGTACCCCGGGGAGCTGTTTTTT
-,TRBJ1-1,TRBV2,-,CASKFYTEAFF,TGTGCCAGCAAATTTTATACTGAAGCTTTCTTT
-,TRBJ1-6,TRBV19,-,CASSPRGGSYSYNSPLHF,TGTGCCAGTAGTCCCCGGGGGGGGTCCTACTCCTATAATTCACCCCTCCACTTT
-,TRBJ2-2,TRBV6-5,once,CASSTSRRELFF,TGTGCCAGCAGCACTTCCCGCCGGGAGCTGTTTTTT
-,TRBJ1-1,TRBV7-2,-,CASSFQGSNTEAFF,TGTGCCAGCAGCTTCCAGGGGAGCAACACTGAAGCTTTCTTT
-,TRBJ1-1,TRBV2,once,CASNRNTEAFF,TGTGCCAGCAACAGAAACACTGAAGCTTTCTTT
-,TRBJ2-1,TRBV5-1,-,CASSPRLARNEQFF,TGCGCCAGCAGCCCCAGGTTGGCGAGAAATGAGCAGTTCTTC
TRBD2,TRBJ2-1,TRBV5-1,-,CASSLEQRGIHEQFF,TGCGCCAGCAGCTTGGAGCAGCGGGGGATCCATGAGCAGTTCTTC